A selection of T cell receptor beta chains follows, all from one sample in a study of CD8 T cells in ankylosing spondylitis. MiXCR, run by TCRdb on the 5' RACE reads, gives a single entry per CDR3 protein. The table includes 100,000 to 150,000 distinct CDR3 sequences, about a tenth detected once. The material sequenced was blood, either unsorted or a sorted T cell fraction (not recorded which). These receptor sequences come from a male donor with ankylosing spondylitis or in good health (not recorded which). Each CDR3 is given with its conserved first and last residue. Fields, in order: V gene, D gene, J gene, clone size, CDR3 length, CDR3 protein, CDR3 DNA. D genes are given only for firm matches. Size is omitted from some rows. Given values are once, few, many or a class for expanded clones.

v_call: TRBV20-1; d_call: TRBD1; j_call: TRBJ1-2; clone_size: many; cdr3_length: 14; cdr3_aa: CSARVNRGNYGYTF; cdr3_nt: TGCAGTGCTAGAGTGAACAGGGGGAACTATGGCTACACCTTC
v_call: TRBV7-3; d_call: TRBD2; j_call: TRBJ2-3; clone_size: many; cdr3_length: 16; cdr3_aa: CASSLTASGATDTQYF; cdr3_nt: TGTGCCAGCAGCTTAACGGCTAGCGGGGCCACAGATACGCAGTATTTT
v_call: TRBV7-2; d_call: TRBD2; j_call: TRBJ2-3; clone_size: many; cdr3_length: 15; cdr3_aa: CASSSLGLAGDTQYF; cdr3_nt: TGTGCCAGCAGCTCCCTAGGACTAGCGGGAGATACGCAGTATTTT
v_call: TRBV14; d_call: TRBD1; j_call: TRBJ2-7; clone_size: few; cdr3_length: 16; cdr3_aa: CASSQRVGQGAPEQYF; cdr3_nt: TGTGCCAGCAGCCAAAGGGTTGGTCAGGGGGCGCCTGAGCAGTACTTC
v_call: TRBV20-1; d_call: .; j_call: TRBJ2-5; clone_size: .; cdr3_length: 12; cdr3_aa: CSARSSWETQYF; cdr3_nt: TGCAGTGCTAGATCTAGTTGGGAGACCCAGTACTTC
v_call: TRBV19; d_call: TRBD2; j_call: TRBJ2-1; clone_size: many; cdr3_length: 16; cdr3_aa: CASRLEAGGRYNEQFF; cdr3_nt: TGTGCCAGTAGACTCGAGGCGGGAGGGAGGTACAATGAGCAGTTCTTC
v_call: TRBV7-2; d_call: .; j_call: TRBJ2-7; clone_size: many; cdr3_length: 16; cdr3_aa: CASSLGATGTLYEQYF; cdr3_nt: TGTGCCAGCAGCTTAGGTGCGACAGGTACCCTCTACGAGCAGTACTTC
v_call: TRBV20-1; d_call: .; j_call: TRBJ2-1; clone_size: many; cdr3_length: 9; cdr3_aa: CSAGLEQFF; cdr3_nt: TGCAGTGCTGGCCTTGAGCAGTTCTTC
v_call: TRBV4-2; d_call: .; j_call: TRBJ2-7; clone_size: many; cdr3_length: 14; cdr3_aa: CASSHPVGSYEQYF; cdr3_nt: TGTGCCAGCAGCCACCCAGTTGGAAGCTACGAGCAGTACTTC
v_call: TRBV25-1; d_call: .; j_call: TRBJ2-7; clone_size: many; cdr3_length: 14; cdr3_aa: CASRKGDFSYEQYF; cdr3_nt: TGTGCCAGCAGGAAAGGGGACTTCTCCTACGAGCAGTACTTC
v_call: TRBV27; d_call: .; j_call: TRBJ2-2; clone_size: many; cdr3_length: 15; cdr3_aa: CASSFSTINTGELFF; cdr3_nt: TGTGCCAGCAGTTTCTCAACCATAAACACCGGGGAGCTGTTTTTT
v_call: TRBV5-1; d_call: .; j_call: TRBJ1-1; clone_size: many; cdr3_length: 13; cdr3_aa: CASGQGGNTEAFF; cdr3_nt: TGCGCCAGCGGTCAAGGGGGTAACACTGAAGCTTTCTTT
v_call: TRBV20-1; d_call: TRBD2; j_call: TRBJ2-2; clone_size: many; cdr3_length: 15; cdr3_aa: CSARVAGVLTGELFF; cdr3_nt: TGCAGTGCTAGAGTAGCGGGAGTCCTCACCGGGGAGCTGTTTTTT
v_call: TRBV4-1; d_call: .; j_call: TRBJ2-5; clone_size: few; cdr3_length: 15; cdr3_aa: CASSQVMGVKFPQYF; cdr3_nt: TGCGCCAGCAGCCAAGTCATGGGTGTCAAGTTTCCCCAGTACTTC
v_call: TRBV5-5; d_call: .; j_call: TRBJ2-6; clone_size: .; cdr3_length: 14; cdr3_aa: CASIVGPGANVLTF; cdr3_nt: TGTGCCAGCATCGTAGGGCCCGGGGCCAACGTCCTGACTTTC
v_call: TRBV29-1; d_call: .; j_call: TRBJ2-2; clone_size: many; cdr3_length: 11; cdr3_aa: CSVVWTGELFF; cdr3_nt: TGCAGCGTTGTGTGGACCGGGGAGCTGTTTTTT
v_call: TRBV20-1; d_call: .; j_call: TRBJ2-1; clone_size: many; cdr3_length: 15; cdr3_aa: CSAREGGPPINEQFF; cdr3_nt: TGCAGTGCTAGGGAAGGGGGGCCCCCCATCAATGAGCAGTTCTTC
v_call: TRBV7-3; d_call: .; j_call: TRBJ1-1; clone_size: many; cdr3_length: 13; cdr3_aa: CASSLSMNTEAFF; cdr3_nt: TGTGCCAGCAGCTTGTCGATGAACACTGAAGCTTTCTTT
v_call: TRBV5-1; d_call: .; j_call: TRBJ1-6; clone_size: many; cdr3_length: 17; cdr3_aa: CASSLGPSEGASSPLHF; cdr3_nt: TGCGCCAGCAGCTTGGGGCCGTCGGAGGGAGCCTCTTCACCCCTCCACTTT
v_call: TRBV7-2; d_call: .; j_call: TRBJ2-6; clone_size: few; cdr3_length: 21; cdr3_aa: CASSLASNAGYRFTGANVLTF; cdr3_nt: TGTGCCAGCAGCTTAGCGTCCAATGCGGGATACAGGTTTACTGGGGCCAACGTCCTGACTTTC
v_call: TRBV9; d_call: .; j_call: TRBJ2-6; clone_size: many; cdr3_length: 20; cdr3_aa: CASSVDPGASTSSGANVLTF; cdr3_nt: TGTGCCAGCAGCGTAGACCCAGGGGCCTCCACTAGCTCTGGGGCCAACGTCCTGACTTTC
v_call: TRBV6-1; d_call: .; j_call: TRBJ2-1; clone_size: many; cdr3_length: 17; cdr3_aa: CASSETLSAGGKNEQFF; cdr3_nt: TGTGCCAGCAGTGAGACCCTTTCGGCAGGGGGGAAGAATGAGCAGTTCTTC
v_call: TRBV12-3/TRBV12-4; d_call: .; j_call: TRBJ2-1; clone_size: few; cdr3_length: 13; cdr3_aa: CASRSDVYNEQFF; cdr3_nt: TGTGCCAGCAGATCTGACGTGTACAATGAGCAGTTCTTC
v_call: TRBV29-1; d_call: TRBD1; j_call: TRBJ2-5; clone_size: .; cdr3_length: 14; cdr3_aa: CSVEGTGDQETQYF; cdr3_nt: TGCAGCGTTGAAGGGACAGGGGACCAAGAGACCCAGTACTTC
v_call: TRBV7-8; d_call: .; j_call: TRBJ2-7; clone_size: .; cdr3_length: 14; cdr3_aa: CASSLGRKTYEQYF; cdr3_nt: TGTGCCAGCAGCTTAGGGCGGAAAACCTACGAGCAGTACTTC
v_call: TRBV7-9; d_call: .; j_call: TRBJ2-1; clone_size: few; cdr3_length: 13; cdr3_aa: CASSRGTWNEQFF; cdr3_nt: TGTGCCAGCAGTCGGGGGACCTGGAATGAGCAGTTCTTC
v_call: TRBV5-1; d_call: TRBD2; j_call: TRBJ2-1; clone_size: many; cdr3_length: 15; cdr3_aa: CASSSGLAGINEQFF; cdr3_nt: TGCGCCAGCAGCTCTGGACTAGCGGGGATAAATGAGCAGTTCTTC
v_call: TRBV15; d_call: .; j_call: TRBJ2-7; clone_size: many; cdr3_length: 14; cdr3_aa: CATSRALSAYEQYF; cdr3_nt: TGTGCCACCAGCAGAGCACTTAGCGCCTACGAGCAGTACTTC
v_call: TRBV5-1; d_call: TRBD1; j_call: TRBJ1-1; clone_size: many; cdr3_length: 15; cdr3_aa: CASSEGQTLNTEAFF; cdr3_nt: TGCGCCAGCAGCGAGGGACAGACCTTGAACACTGAAGCTTTCTTT
v_call: TRBV20-1; d_call: .; j_call: TRBJ2-6; clone_size: many; cdr3_length: 15; cdr3_aa: CSAGPTGTGANVLTF; cdr3_nt: TGCAGTGCGGGTCCCACAGGGACCGGGGCCAACGTCCTGACTTTC
v_call: TRBV29-1; d_call: TRBD1; j_call: TRBJ2-7; clone_size: many; cdr3_length: 12; cdr3_aa: CSVTGEYYEQYF; cdr3_nt: TGCAGCGTCACAGGGGAGTACTACGAGCAGTACTTC
v_call: TRBV7-9; d_call: .; j_call: TRBJ1-1; clone_size: many; cdr3_length: 13; cdr3_aa: CASSSETAPEAFF; cdr3_nt: TGTGCCAGCAGCTCGGAGACTGCTCCTGAAGCTTTCTTT
v_call: TRBV20-1; d_call: .; j_call: TRBJ2-3; clone_size: many; cdr3_length: 11; cdr3_aa: CSASGTGSQYF; cdr3_nt: TGCAGTGCTAGTGGTACAGGCTCGCAGTATTTT
v_call: TRBV30; d_call: .; j_call: TRBJ1-2; clone_size: .; cdr3_length: 14; cdr3_aa: CAWRLTGWDRGYTF; cdr3_nt: TGTGCCTGGAGGCTGACAGGATGGGACCGCGGCTACACCTTC
v_call: TRBV28; d_call: TRBD1; j_call: TRBJ1-1; clone_size: many; cdr3_length: 15; cdr3_aa: CASSSIDRENTEAFF; cdr3_nt: TGTGCCAGCAGTTCGATAGACAGGGAGAACACTGAAGCTTTCTTT
v_call: TRBV12-3/TRBV12-4; d_call: .; j_call: TRBJ2-2; clone_size: many; cdr3_length: 15; cdr3_aa: CASSLGLYNTGELFF; cdr3_nt: TGTGCCAGCAGCCTCGGACTGTACAACACCGGGGAGCTGTTTTTT
v_call: TRBV7-2; d_call: TRBD1; j_call: TRBJ2-3; clone_size: many; cdr3_length: 14; cdr3_aa: CASSLNRGADTQYF; cdr3_nt: TGTGCCAGCAGCTTAAACAGGGGCGCAGATACGCAGTATTTT
v_call: TRBV25-1; d_call: .; j_call: TRBJ2-1; clone_size: many; cdr3_length: 13; cdr3_aa: CASKESSYNEQFF; cdr3_nt: TGTGCCAGCAAGGAGAGCTCCTACAATGAGCAGTTCTTC
v_call: TRBV6-2/TRBV6-3; d_call: TRBD2; j_call: TRBJ2-6; clone_size: many; cdr3_length: 18; cdr3_aa: CASSSSSGRALGANVLTF; cdr3_nt: TGTGCCAGCAGTTCATCTAGCGGGAGGGCCCTTGGGGCCAACGTCCTGACTTTC
v_call: TRBV20-1; d_call: .; j_call: TRBJ2-4; clone_size: .; cdr3_length: 17; cdr3_aa: CCARETYRRGSKNIQYF; cdr3_nt: TGCTGTGCTAGAGAGACCTACAGGCGAGGTTCCAAAAACATTCAGTACTTC
v_call: TRBV6-1; d_call: .; j_call: TRBJ1-5; clone_size: many; cdr3_length: 16; cdr3_aa: CASSRTDSPPNQPQHF; cdr3_nt: TGTGCCAGCAGTCGGACGGACTCCCCGCCCAATCAGCCCCAGCATTTT
v_call: TRBV18; d_call: TRBD1; j_call: TRBJ2-7; clone_size: many; cdr3_length: 13; cdr3_aa: CASSSTGTYEQYF; cdr3_nt: TGTGCCAGCTCGTCGACAGGGACCTACGAGCAGTACTTC
v_call: TRBV5-1; d_call: .; j_call: TRBJ1-4; clone_size: many; cdr3_length: 17; cdr3_aa: CASSRGNSAATNEKLFF; cdr3_nt: TGCGCCAGCAGCCGGGGGAATTCGGCTGCAACTAATGAAAAACTGTTTTTT
v_call: TRBV12-3/TRBV12-4; d_call: .; j_call: TRBJ2-1; clone_size: many; cdr3_length: 15; cdr3_aa: CASSLRQGIWNEQFF; cdr3_nt: TGTGCCAGCAGTTTAAGGCAGGGGATCTGGAATGAGCAGTTCTTC
v_call: TRBV12-3/TRBV12-4; d_call: .; j_call: TRBJ2-6; clone_size: many; cdr3_length: 15; cdr3_aa: CASSSRTSGANVLTF; cdr3_nt: TGTGCCAGCAGTTCACGCACCTCTGGGGCCAACGTCCTGACTTTC
v_call: TRBV20-1; d_call: TRBD1; j_call: TRBJ2-7; clone_size: few; cdr3_length: 14; cdr3_aa: CSAPGRGQSYEQYF; cdr3_nt: TGCAGTGCTCCTGGTCGGGGACAGTCCTACGAGCAGTACTTC
v_call: TRBV3-1; d_call: .; j_call: TRBJ2-1; clone_size: many; cdr3_length: 15; cdr3_aa: CASSQRLAQASEQFF; cdr3_nt: TGTGCCAGCAGCCAGAGGCTAGCCCAGGCTTCGGAGCAGTTCTTC
v_call: TRBV11-2; d_call: TRBD2; j_call: TRBJ2-1; clone_size: .; cdr3_length: 20; cdr3_aa: CASSTRRSVSSGRHLNEQFF; cdr3_nt: TGTGCCAGCAGCACCAGACGTTCAGTGTCTAGCGGGAGGCATTTGAATGAGCAGTTCTTC
v_call: TRBV7-2; d_call: TRBD2; j_call: TRBJ2-1; clone_size: few; cdr3_length: 16; cdr3_aa: CASSLVGGSYSNEQFF; cdr3_nt: TGTGCCAGCAGCTTAGTTGGCGGGAGTTATTCCAATGAGCAGTTCTTC
v_call: TRBV28; d_call: TRBD1; j_call: TRBJ2-4; clone_size: .; cdr3_length: 14; cdr3_aa: CASSRQGPGYIQYF; cdr3_nt: TGTGCCAGCAGCCGACAGGGACCGGGGTACATTCAGTACTTC